The entry that follows covers one TCR beta chain sequence. The antigen is undetermined. Every one of the patients relapsed after autologous stem cell transplantation (brentuximab vedotin exposure was variable). It was by magnetic negative selection that CD4+ T cells were purified from thawed PBMCs. The study recorded best responses of complete response, partial response or progressive disease. This entry is derived from a study of PD-1 blockade in classical Hodgkin lymphoma. General study findings and limits: Baseline TCR diversity was reportedly lower in newly diagnosed patients than healthy donors. CD4+ TCR diversity rose significantly by C4D1, and CD8+ TCR diversity did not. Factors driving the repertoire differences, possibly disease activity or prior therapy, remain undefined.

The table came from immunoSEQ multiplex PCR; TCRdb's copy has only in-frame clones and leaves some out. Altogether 15,000 to 20,000 clones are present, just under 85% being singletons, with the ten largest covering 1%. The CDR3 sequence is 15 residues long. V lost 3 bases, J lost 0 bases, and 8 bases lay in between. CDR1 is SGHVS, CDR2 FQNEAQ, per germline. Sample: CD4+ T cells from blood, taken at baseline. V is TRBV7-8 and J is TRBJ1-4; D is undetermined. This TCR was recovered from a human donor with classical Hodgkin lymphoma. The CDR3: CASSFRRATNEKLFF. In nucleotides, the CDR3 is TGTGCCAGCAGCTTCCGGCGTGCAACTAATGAAAAACTGTTTTTT.